The 23 T cell receptor beta chains below come from one sample, sequenced in a study of OX40 agonist ivuxolimab in advanced cancers. TCRdb keeps only in-frame clones here, not all; method: immunoSEQ multiplex PCR. The table lists tens of thousands of clones, about 88% of them singletons. The material was CD4+ or CD8+ T cells sorted from blood, obtained in a trial of the OX40 agonist ivuxolimab. These receptors came from an adult with an advanced solid tumor such as melanoma, head and neck, liver or kidney cancer.

The rearrangement links TRBV11-2 to TRBJ2-1; TRBD2 matches at 12 bases. CDR1 and CDR2 from the germline V gene are SGHAT and FQNNGV. The V and J ends lost 1 base and 8 bases, in that order; junction bases with no gene match: 9. The CDR3 sequence is 17 residues long. The CDR3 DNA follows: TGTGCCAGCAGCTTAGCTGCGGGACTAGCGGGTGGGGATGAGCAGTTCTTC. Translated, it gives CASSLAAGLAGGDEQFF.

The chain combines TRBV10-1 with TRBJ2-1; 8 positions match TRBD2. There are 14 residues in the CDR3. The ends lost 6 bases at V and 10 bases at J; junction bases unmatched: 11. CDR1 and CDR2 from the germline V gene are WNHNN and SYGVQD (reference sequence). CDR3 loop: CASSVGTSLSEQFF. The DNA for the CDR3 is TGCGCCAGCAGCGTCGGGACTAGTCTCTCCGAGCAGTTCTTC.

DNA for the CDR3: TGTGCCATCAGTGAGTCAGGGATGAATCAGCCCCAGCATTTT. This sequence encodes CAISESGMNQPQHF. The chain is built from TRBV10-3 and TRBJ1-5; D remains unclear. There are 14 residues in the CDR3. The germline V gene has CDR1 ENHRY and CDR2 SYGVKD. The ends were cut back, 0 bases at V and 4 bases at J, with 7 bases in the middle.

This clone came up once. The rearrangement uses TRBV6-5 and TRBJ2-7; D is tentatively TRBD1 or TRBD2 (5 bases each). The CDR3 length is 13 residues. Germline CDR1 is MNHEY and CDR2 is SVGAGI. The V end was cut by 6 bases, the J end by 6 bases, with 15 bases between. The CDR3 sequence: CASSRQAGTEQYF. The DNA of the CDR3 is TGTGCCAGCAGCCGCCAGGCAGGGACCGAGCAGTACTTC.

V usage is TRBV28 and J usage is TRBJ2-1; D gene unclear. V was pared by 5 bases and J by 6 bases, with 8 bases between. This CDR3 has 12 amino acids. Germline CDR1 reads MDHEN; CDR2 reads SYDVKM. The CDR3 nucleotides read TGTGCCAGCAGTCACGATACCAATGAGCAGTTCTTC. This sequence encodes CASSHDTNEQFF.

V is TRBV2 and J is TRBJ1-2; D gene uncertain. The CDR3 length is 15 residues. The germline CDR1 and CDR2 sequences are SNHLY and FYNNEI. V was trimmed by 3 bases and J by 6 bases, leaving 17 bases between them. The chain's CDR3 is CASSDKAARVHGYTF. The CDR3 region has the DNA TGTGCCAGCAGTGATAAGGCAGCCCGGGTGCATGGCTACACCTTC.

This clone was seen once. CDR3 sequence: CASSITQGPVETQYF. The CDR3 region has the DNA TGTGCCAGTAGTATTACGCAGGGGCCCGTGGAGACCCAGTACTTC. The V and J genes are TRBV19 and TRBJ2-5; D possibly corresponds to TRBD1 (6 bases). This CDR3 region has 15 residues. V was clipped by 3 bases and J by 5 bases, with 16 bases between them. Germline CDR1 and CDR2: LNHDA and SQIVND (reference sequence). Supplemented by reference TRBV19 and TRBJ2-5, the full variable domain reads DGGITQSPKYLFRKEGQNVTLSCEQNLNHDAMYWYRQDPGQGLRLIYYSQIVNDFQKGDIAEGYSVSREKKESFPLTVTSAQKNPTAFYLCASSITQGPVETQYFGPGTRLLVL.

V is TRBV18 and J is TRBJ2-7, with TRBD1 identical over 7 bases. V gave up 8 bases and J gave up 2 bases; unmatched junction bases: 6. This CDR3 contains 13 residues. CDR1 and CDR2 from the germline V gene are KGHSH and LQKENI. The CDR3 reads CASGQDPTYEQYF. CDR3 in DNA: TGTGCCAGCGGACAGGACCCCACCTACGAGCAGTACTTC.

The rearrangement uses TRBV4-2 and TRBJ2-1, with 11 nucleotides matching TRBD2. V lost 6 bases, J lost 8 bases, and 12 bases stayed unmatched. CDR1 and CDR2 (germline): LGHNA, YNFKEQ. The CDR3 has 16 amino acids. The CDR3 spells CASSLTTSGSTDEQFF. The CDR3 coding sequence is TGTGCCAGCAGTCTCACAACTAGCGGGAGTACCGATGAGCAGTTCTTC.

The V call is TRBV5-6, the J call TRBJ1-1, with D perhaps TRBD1 (5 bases). Germline lookup yields CDR1 SGHDT and CDR2 YYEEEE. V was shortened by 5 bases and J by 1 base, with 9 bases between the two germline ends. The CDR3 totals 13 residues. CDR3 in DNA: TGTGCCAGCAGTCTGGACACGAACACTGAAGCTTTCTTT. This gives the protein CASSLDTNTEAFF.

This sequence joins TRBV27 and TRBJ2-1; D is perhaps TRBD1 (6 bases). Germline V gene lookup returns CDR1 MNHEY and CDR2 SMNVEV (reference sequence). V lost 3 bases and J lost 6, with 9 bases in between. This CDR3 has 13 residues. Here the CDR3 DNA reads TGTGCCAGCAGTTTGAGGGGGAGCAATGAGCAGTTCTTC. Translated: CASSLRGSNEQFF.

The chain has TRBV4-2 and TRBJ2-7, with 7 bases identical to TRBD2. Trimming cost V 1 base and J 2 bases; bases outside gene matches: 5. Germline CDR1 is LGHNA and CDR2 is YNFKEQ. This CDR3 region has 15 residues. The CDR3 DNA follows: TGTGCCAGCAGCCAAGGGTCCAGCGGGGCCTACGAGCAGTACTTC. It specifies CASSQGSSGAYEQYF.

The chain employs TRBV7-2 and TRBJ1-1; D not resolved. The germline gives CDR1 SGHTA, CDR2 FQGNSA. This CDR3 is built from 14 residues. V was cut by 6 bases and J by 1 base, with 12 bases left in between. The CDR3 DNA is TGTGCCAGCAGTTACGAAGAGGGGAACACTGAAGCTTTCTTT. Translated: CASSYEEGNTEAFF.

The rearrangement joins TRBV2 to TRBJ2-7, with D tentatively TRBD1 or TRBD2 (5 bases each). V lost 1 base and J 0 bases, leaving 10 bases between the germline ends. The CDR3 is 15 amino acids. CDR1 and CDR2 (germline): SNHLY, FYNNEI. The CDR3 is CASSEEGRSSYEQYF. The CDR3, as DNA: TGTGCCAGCAGTGAAGAGGGACGGAGCTCCTACGAGCAGTACTTC.

This chain joins TRBV4-1 and TRBJ1-4, with 8 nucleotides matching TRBD1. Germline CDR1 and CDR2: MGHRA and YSYEKL. The J segment lost 6 bases and the V segment lost 0 bases, leaving 9 bases of the junction unmatched. The CDR3 extends over 17 amino acids. CDR3 in amino acids: CASSQERGGQGYEKLFF. The CDR3 region has the DNA TGCGCCAGCAGCCAAGAGAGAGGAGGACAGGGATATGAAAAACTGTTTTTT.

This rearrangement joins TRBV12-2 to TRBJ1-1. TRBV12-2 is reported as a pseudogene. This CDR3 comprises 17 residues. CDR3 amino acids: CASRLGQGKGGHTEAFF. The CDR3, as DNA: TGTGCAAGTCGCTTAGGACAAGGGAAGGGGGGCCACACTGAAGCTTTCTTT.

This clone was observed a few times. This rearrangement joins TRBV7-9 to TRBJ1-5; D may be TRBD1 (5 bases). CDR3 size: 17 residues. Trimming shortened V by 1 base and J by 2 bases, and 15 bases separated the two germline ends. Per germline, CDR1 SEHNR and CDR2 FQNEAQ (reference sequence). CDR3 nucleotides: TGTGCCAGCAGCTTAGATGAGGCAGGGACGGGCAATCAGCCCCAGCATTTT. It codes for CASSLDEAGTGNQPQHF.

J is TRBJ1-5 and V is TRBV5-4; D not certain. The V gene lost 4 bases and the J gene lost 4 bases, with 9 bases spanning the gap. Germline loops: CDR1 SGHNT, CDR2 YYREEE (reference sequence). The CDR3 runs 13 residues. The CDR3 protein is CASSLDLNQPQHF. CDR3 sequence (DNA): TGTGCCAGCAGCCTGGACCTAAATCAGCCCCAGCATTTT.

This chain joins TRBV6-5 and TRBJ1-3; D might be TRBD1 (5 bases). The V gene lost 5 bases and the J gene lost 0 bases, with 11 bases spanning the gap. CDR1 is MNHEY and CDR2 is SVGAGI in the germline V gene. CDR3 length equals 15 residues. The CDR3 is CASSAGGSSGNTIYF. Here the CDR3 DNA reads TGTGCCAGCAGTGCTGGGGGGAGCTCTGGAAACACCATATATTTT.

This clone was counted a single time. CDR3: CASSVAGTGELFF. The CDR3 bases are TGTGCCAGCAGCGTAGCAGGCACCGGGGAGCTGTTTTTT. V and J are TRBV9 and TRBJ2-2; D unresolved. Trimming shortened V by 0 bases and J by 4 bases, and 4 bases separated the two germline ends. Germline CDR1 and CDR2: SGDLS and YYNGEE. This CDR3 contains 13 residues.

V usage is TRBV4-3 and J usage is TRBJ2-1; D tentatively reads TRBD1 or TRBD2 (5 bases each). Germline CDR1 is LGHNA and CDR2 is YSLEER. Trimming removed 0 bases at V and 2 bases at J, with 17 bases between. The CDR3 spans 18 residues. CDR3 residues: CASSQDAPWDAPYNEQFF. The CDR3 DNA sequence: TGCGCCAGCAGCCAAGATGCCCCATGGGACGCCCCCTACAATGAGCAGTTCTTC.

V gene TRBV27 combines with J gene TRBJ1-2; the D is unclear. Germline assignment: CDR1 MNHEY and CDR2 SMNVEV (reference sequence). The germline V and J ends were trimmed by 5 bases and 2 bases, with 15 bases remaining between them. The CDR3 contains 15 residues. Written as DNA, the CDR3 is TGTGCCAGCAGTCCCCTGGGGTTCGGCAACTATGGCTACACCTTC. As protein: CASSPLGFGNYGYTF.

CDR3 sequence reads: CAWNIGRNYGYTF. The CDR3 DNA reads as TGTGCCTGGAACATAGGCAGGAACTATGGCTACACCTTC. The chain uses TRBV30 and TRBJ1-2; the D is unclear. Germline V gene sequence: CDR1 GTSNPN, CDR2 SVGIG (reference sequence). The CDR3 consists of 13 residues. The V end was cut by 4 bases, the J end by 2 bases, with 11 bases between.